The 19 T cell receptor beta chains in this list originate from one sample, sequenced in a study of OX40 agonist ivuxolimab in advanced cancers. Repertoires were generated with immunoSEQ multiplex PCR, while TCRdb's copy carries only in-frame clones and drops some. This sample yields some 64,000 clones, of which roughly 90% are seen a single time; around 0.63% belongs to the top ten. The material was CD4+ or CD8+ T cells sorted from blood, obtained in a trial of the OX40 agonist ivuxolimab. These receptors originate from an adult with an advanced solid tumor such as melanoma, head and neck, liver or kidney cancer.

The V gene is TRBV6-1, the J gene TRBJ2-1; D is perhaps TRBD1 (6 bases). Trimming stripped 8 bases from V and 4 bases from J, with 18 bases between. CDR3 length equals 15 residues. The germline gives CDR1 MNHNS, CDR2 SASEGT. The CDR3 region has the DNA TGTGCCAGCCAAGTAAGCCCTCAGGGGTACAATGAGCAGTTCTTC. Amino acids: CASQVSPQGYNEQFF.

The CDR3 nucleotides are TGCGCCAGCAGTCAATCTCGGGGGAACACCGGGGAGCTGTTTTTT. Translation gives CASSQSRGNTGELFF. The rearrangement uses TRBV23-1 and TRBJ2-2; TRBD2 might be the D (5 bases). TRBV23-1 counts as an open reading frame of uncertain function. With 0 bases removed from V and 1 base from J, the gap between germline ends came to 6 bases. CDR3 length: 15 residues.

The chain is built from TRBV7-3 and TRBJ1-2; D uncertain. Per the germline V gene, CDR1 is SGHTA and CDR2 is FQGTGA. The CDR3 has 16 residues. V lost 2 bases and J lost 2, with 15 bases in between. As DNA, the CDR3 is TGTGCCAGCAGCTTATCAGCCGGGGAGGGCAACTATGGCTACACCTTC. Translated, it gives CASSLSAGEGNYGYTF. Variable domain in full (rest from reference TRBV7-3 and TRBJ1-2): GAGVSQTPSNKVTEKGKYVELRCDPISGHTALYWYRQSLGQGPEFLIYFQGTGAADDSGLPNDRFFAVRPEGSVSTLKIQRTERGDSAVYLCASSLSAGEGNYGYTFGSGTRLTVV.

The chain joins TRBV19 to TRBJ1-5; 8 bases align to TRBD1. The trim removed 4 bases at V and 0 bases at J, leaving 5 bases unmatched. The CDR3 consists of 16 residues. CDR1 is LNHDA and CDR2 is SQIVND in the germline V gene (reference sequence). The CDR3 reads CASSTLGTGSNQPQHF. CDR3 in DNA: TGTGCCAGTAGTACCCTAGGGACAGGTAGCAATCAGCCCCAGCATTTT.

The rearrangement links TRBV6-6 to TRBJ2-3; no firm D call. The germline V gene encodes CDR1 MNHNY and CDR2 SVGAGI (reference sequence). CDR3 length: 11 residues. V lost 6 bases, J lost 5 bases, and 6 bases lay in between. CDR3 sequence reads: CASRKGDTQYF. CDR3 in DNA: TGTGCCAGCAGGAAGGGAGATACGCAGTATTTT.

Written as DNA, the CDR3 is TGTGCCAGCGGACTAGCGGGAGCGGCCGGGGAGCTGTTTTTT. The encoded protein is CASGLAGAAGELFF. The chain has TRBV2 and TRBJ2-2; 13 positions agree with TRBD2. CDR1 SNHLY and CDR2 FYNNEI come from the germline V gene. V lost 8 bases to trimming and J lost 6 bases; unmatched junction nucleotides: 3. This CDR3 contains 14 residues.

This rearrangement joins TRBV27 to TRBJ1-5; D is unclear. From germline, CDR1 is MNHEY and CDR2 SMNVEV (reference sequence). Trimming stripped 6 bases from V and 2 bases from J, with 8 bases between. The CDR3 loop spans 13 amino acids. The CDR3: CASSSVGNQPQHF. As DNA, the CDR3 is TGTGCCAGCAGCTCGGTTGGCAATCAGCCCCAGCATTTT.

J is TRBJ1-3 and V is TRBV6-1; maybe TRBD1 (5 bases). Germline lookup yields CDR1 MNHNS and CDR2 SASEGT. Trimming shortened V by 4 bases and J by 0 bases, and 16 bases separated the two germline ends. The CDR3 is 17 residues long. The CDR3 DNA reads as TGTGCCAGCAGTGGAAGAAGGGGATGGGGCTCTGGAAACACCATATATTTT. This encodes CASSGRRGWGSGNTIYF.

The V and J genes are TRBV30 and TRBJ1-1, with 7 positions matching TRBD1. Germline V gene lookup returns CDR1 GTSNPN and CDR2 SVGIG (reference sequence). This CDR3 has 14 residues. The trim removed 1 base at V and 1 base at J, leaving 3 bases unmatched. CDR3 protein: CAWSGGQQNTEAFF. CDR3 nucleotide sequence: TGTGCCTGGAGTGGGGGACAGCAGAACACTGAAGCTTTCTTT.

Here the CDR3 reads CASSGQEVRGQFF. The CDR3 nucleotides are TGTGCCAGCAGCGGCCAGGAGGTCCGGGGGCAGTTCTTC. This chain uses TRBV2 with TRBJ2-1; D possibly corresponds to TRBD2 (5 bases). V lost 6 bases and J 12 bases, leaving 18 bases between the germline ends. Germline V gene data show CDR1 as SNHLY and CDR2 as FYNNEI. The CDR3 spans 13 residues.

J is TRBJ2-1 and V is TRBV5-4, with D unclear. The CDR3 spans 13 residues. The V gene lost 3 bases and the J gene lost 9 bases, with 13 bases spanning the gap. Germline V gene sequence: CDR1 SGHNT, CDR2 YYREEE (reference sequence). The CDR3 region has the DNA TGTGCCAGCAGCTCGCAACCTGACCGTGAGCAGTTCTTC. Protein: CASSSQPDREQFF.

CDR3 protein: CASSQGRDRAQETQYF. The CDR3 region has the DNA TGCGCCAGCAGCCAAGGTCGGGACAGGGCACAAGAGACCCAGTACTTC. The chain combines TRBV4-1 with TRBJ2-5, with TRBD1 matching over 9 bases. Germline CDR1 and CDR2: MGHRA and YSYEKL. This CDR3 region has 16 residues. V was clipped by 1 base and J by 2 bases; unmatched bases: 5.

The CDR3 reads CASSLARGNTEAFF. CDR3 bases: TGTGCCAGCAGCTTGGCCCGAGGGAACACTGAAGCTTTCTTT. The J gene is TRBJ1-1, the V gene TRBV5-4; D unclear. Between the trimmed V and J ends, which lost 0 bases and 1 base, there was a span of 7 bases. This CDR3 contains 14 residues. Germline V gene lookup returns CDR1 SGHNT and CDR2 YYREEE (reference sequence). Combining the CDR3 with reference TRBV5-4 and TRBJ1-1 gives the whole variable domain ETGVTQSPTHLIKTRGQQVTLRCSSQSGHNTVSWYQQALGQGPQFIFQYYREEENGRGNFPPRFSGLQFPNYSSELNVNALELDDSALYLCASSLARGNTEAFFGQGTRLTVV.

The chain employs TRBV30 and TRBJ2-7; D unclear. CDR1 and CDR2 (germline): GTSNPN, SVGIG (reference sequence). The CDR3 loop spans 13 amino acids. V was cut by 2 bases and J by 0 bases, with 8 bases left in between. The CDR3: CAWSSFSSYEQYF. Written as DNA, the CDR3 is TGTGCCTGGAGTAGCTTTAGCTCCTACGAGCAGTACTTC. Variable domain in full (rest from reference TRBV30 and TRBJ2-7): SQTIHQWPATLVQPVGSPLSLECTVEGTSNPNLYWYRQAAGRGLQLLFYSVGIGQISSEVPQNLSASRPQDRQFILSSKKLLLSDSGFYLCAWSSFSSYEQYFGPGTRLTVT.

This clone was found once. The gene calls are TRBV7-2 and TRBJ1-1, with 7 bases lining up with TRBD1. There are 15 residues in the CDR3. V dropped 5 bases and J dropped 6; count of bases not matched to a gene: 12. CDR1 is SGHTA, CDR2 FQGNSA, per germline. The CDR3 here is CASSPRQGLYPEAFF. In nucleotides, the CDR3 is TGTGCCAGCAGCCCTAGACAGGGACTTTACCCTGAAGCTTTCTTT.

The chain uses TRBV25-1 and TRBJ2-7; possibly TRBD2 for D (6 bases). The ends were cut back, 1 base at V and 0 bases at J, with 10 bases in the middle. The CDR3 loop spans 15 amino acids. Germline V gene lookup returns CDR1 MGHDK and CDR2 SYGVNS. Here the CDR3 DNA reads TGTGCCAGCAGTGAATGGGGGGTGCACTCCTACGAGCAGTACTTC. It translates to CASSEWGVHSYEQYF.

This clone was counted once. The chain is built from TRBV6-6 and TRBJ2-7, with a possible D match to TRBD1 (8 bases). Trimming shortened V by 5 bases and J by 4 bases, and 12 bases separated the two germline ends. The germline V gene encodes CDR1 MNHNY and CDR2 SVGAGI (reference sequence). CDR3 length equals 13 residues. CDR3 sequence reads: CASSQQGGYEQYF. In DNA form, the CDR3 reads TGTGCCAGCAGTCAACAGGGGGGGTACGAGCAGTACTTC.

J is TRBJ2-2 and V is TRBV9, with 9 bases lining up with TRBD1. Germline-derived CDR1 and CDR2 are SGDLS and YYNGEE. The ends lost 1 base at V and 5 bases at J; junction bases unmatched: 9. The CDR3 extends over 17 amino acids. The CDR3 DNA follows: TGTGCCAGCAGCGTACCTCCTCGGGACAGGGTTACCGGGGAGCTGTTTTTT. Translating gives CASSVPPRDRVTGELFF.

This chain joins TRBV19 and TRBJ1-2; 8 bases map to TRBD1. With 11 bases clipped from V and 4 bases from J, the junction kept 18 bases outside the gene matches. This CDR3 region has 16 residues. Germline CDR1 LNHDA, CDR2 SQIVND (reference sequence). CDR3 sequence reads: CAVQGDRLAPSYGYTF. The DNA of the CDR3 is TGTGCCGTCCAGGGGGACAGGCTTGCTCCTTCCTATGGCTACACCTTC.